Each of the 15 T cell receptor beta chains below was sequenced from the same sample in a study of T cell changes during pregnancy in multiple sclerosis. TCRdb's table, derived via immunoSEQ multiplex PCR, lists solely in-frame clones and lacks some. The table includes 40,000 to 60,000 clones, approximately 95% detected once. The sample here was CD4+ T cells from peripheral blood mononuclear cells, taken in the third trimester of pregnancy. All receptors come from a female donor with multiple sclerosis, enrolled in a pregnancy study.

This chain links TRBV29-1 with TRBJ1-2, with D possibly TRBD1 on 6 matching bases. Germline loops: CDR1 SQVTM, CDR2 ANQGSEA. The CDR3 has 12 residues. The ends were cut back, 3 bases at V and 6 bases at J, with 11 bases in the middle. The CDR3 loop reads CSVEPGADGYTF. The CDR3, as DNA: TGCAGCGTTGAGCCAGGGGCTGATGGCTACACCTTC.

CDR3 sequence reads: CASSRDRGGETQYF. The CDR3 DNA follows: TGCGCCAGCAGCCGGGACAGGGGAGGGGAGACCCAGTACTTC. The chain has TRBV4-3 and TRBJ2-5, with 10 bases aligning to TRBD1. The CDR3 extends over 14 amino acids. The ends lost 4 bases at V and 5 bases at J; junction bases unmatched: 4. Germline V gives CDR1 LGHNA, CDR2 YSLEER.

This clone was observed a handful of times. The chain is built from TRBV27 and TRBJ1-6; D not certain. The CDR3 sequence is 12 residues long. V lost 3 bases, J lost 7 bases, and 4 bases lay in between. Germline CDR1 MNHEY, CDR2 SMNVEV (reference sequence). CDR3 in amino acids: CASSLRNSPLHF. CDR3 DNA sequence: TGTGCCAGCAGTTTGCGCAATTCACCCCTCCACTTT.

The count of this clone is one. CDR3 sequence reads: CASSPVAGVQETQYF. The CDR3 DNA reads as TGTGCCAGCAGCCCAGTAGCGGGGGTACAAGAGACCCAGTACTTC. The chain is built from TRBV7-3 and TRBJ2-5; 9 nucleotides match TRBD2. V shed 5 bases, J shed 2 bases, and the junction held 6 bases outside the gene matches. Germline V gene data show CDR1 as SGHTA and CDR2 as FQGTGA. The CDR3 sequence is 15 residues long.

The chain employs TRBV5-4 and TRBJ2-1; perhaps TRBD1 as D (6 bases). The CDR3 has 15 residues. V was clipped by 2 bases and J by 0 bases, with 9 bases between them. Germline-derived CDR1 and CDR2 are SGHNT and YYREEE (reference sequence). CDR3 protein: CASSFGQSSYNEQFF. The CDR3 DNA reads as TGTGCCAGCAGCTTCGGACAGAGCTCCTACAATGAGCAGTTCTTC.

The chain has TRBV29-1 and TRBJ2-3; 8 nucleotides align to TRBD1. J was trimmed by 1 base and V by 6 bases; bases with no gene match: 0. Looked up from germline, CDR1 is SQVTM and CDR2 is ANQGSEA. The CDR3 extends over 12 amino acids. CDR3 loop: CSVTGGTDTQYF. The CDR3 DNA sequence: TGCAGCGTGACAGGGGGCACAGATACGCAGTATTTT.

The V gene is TRBV29-1, the J gene TRBJ2-3; TRBD2 aligns across 14 bases. This CDR3 comprises 17 residues. In germline, CDR1 is SQVTM, CDR2 ANQGSEA. V was pared by 1 base and J by 6 bases, with 9 bases of the junction left unmatched. DNA for the CDR3: TGCAGCGTTGAAGGGGCGACTAGCGGGGGGGCCAGTGATACGCAGTATTTT. It codes for CSVEGATSGGASDTQYF.

The chain joins TRBV19 to TRBJ2-3; 8 nucleotides align to TRBD2. J gave up 2 bases and V 5 bases, and 6 bases lay outside the gene matches. Germline V CDR1 and CDR2: LNHDA, SQIVND (reference sequence). The CDR3 runs 15 residues. The CDR3, as DNA: TGTGCCAGTAGTGATGGCGGGAGGACCACAGATACGCAGTATTTT. Its translation is CASSDGGRTTDTQYF.

The V call is TRBV7-2, the J call TRBJ2-3; TRBD2 aligns across 9 bases. Germline trimming cut 4 bases from V and 7 bases from J; bases unmatched to any gene: 9. Germline CDR1 is SGHTA and CDR2 is FQGNSA. The CDR3 runs to 15 residues. For the CDR3, the DNA is TGTGCCAGCAGCTCCCAAGGCGGGGGGGCGAATACGCAGTATTTT. Translated: CASSSQGGGANTQYF. Filled out from reference TRBV7-2 and TRBJ2-3, the complete variable domain reads GAGVSQSPSNKVTEKGKDVELRCDPISGHTALYWYRQSLGQGLEFLIYFQGNSAPDKSGLPSDRFSAERTGGSVSTLTIQRTQQEDSAVYLCASSSQGGGANTQYFGPGTRLTVL.

V gene TRBV29-1 combines with J gene TRBJ2-5; a possible D gene is TRBD2 (5 bases). This CDR3 comprises 13 residues. The ends were cut back, 5 bases at V and 2 bases at J, with 12 bases in the middle. The germline CDR1 and CDR2 sequences are SQVTM and ANQGSEA. CDR3 protein: CSVSRRTQETQYF. The CDR3 region has the DNA TGCAGCGTTTCGAGGCGGACTCAAGAGACCCAGTACTTC.

CDR3 sequence reads: CASCGQGDQPQHF. The CDR3, as DNA: TGTGCCAGTTGTGGACAGGGCGATCAGCCCCAGCATTTT. J is TRBJ1-5 and V is TRBV19; 8 bases map to TRBD1. The CDR3 is 13 amino acids. The V gene end was trimmed by 8 bases and the J gene end by 5 bases; junction bases not matched to a gene: 5. Germline CDR1 and CDR2: LNHDA and SQIVND (reference sequence).

This clone was picked up one time. CDR3 bases: TGTGCCAGCAATTGGGCAGGGGCTTCTTCACCCCTCCACTTT. Translating it yields CASNWAGASSPLHF. The chain joins TRBV5-4 to TRBJ1-6; the D gene is possibly TRBD1 (6 bases). Trimming pared 6 bases from V and 9 bases from J, leaving 16 bases between. This CDR3 comprises 14 residues. Germline CDR1 SGHNT, CDR2 YYREEE (reference sequence).

This chain uses TRBV7-2 with TRBJ2-3; TRBD2 aligns across 11 bases. Germline V gene data show CDR1 as SGHTA and CDR2 as FQGNSA. The CDR3 consists of 17 residues. Trimming cost V 1 base and J 2 bases; bases outside gene matches: 5. CDR3 sequence: CASSLETSGGYTDTQYF. In nucleotides, the CDR3 is TGTGCCAGCAGCTTAGAAACTAGCGGGGGATACACAGATACGCAGTATTTT.

The chain carries TRBV11-1 and TRBJ1-1; D is possibly TRBD1 (6 bases). Trimming took off 4 bases at V and 0 bases at J, with 21 bases between the two ends. The V gene's germline CDR1 is SGHAT and CDR2 FQDESV (reference sequence). CDR3 length equals 18 residues. In DNA form, the CDR3 reads TGTGCCAGCAGCTCCCAGGGGTGGATGGGGCCCATGAACACTGAAGCTTTCTTT. This sequence encodes CASSSQGWMGPMNTEAFF.

In its sample, this clone was seen once. V usage is TRBV19 and J usage is TRBJ1-2; TRBD1 matches 7 bases. V gave up 1 base and J gave up 0 bases; unmatched junction bases: 2. The CDR3 has 15 residues. CDR1 and CDR2 from the germline V gene are LNHDA and SQIVND (reference sequence). DNA of the CDR3: TGTGCCAGTAGTATAGGTGGGACAGCTAACTATGGCTACACCTTC. It translates to CASSIGGTANYGYTF.